This record concerns one T cell receptor (beta chain) sequence. Its antigen is unknown. Assay: immunoSEQ multiplex PCR; the TCRdb copy retains only in-frame clones and omits some. The repertoire consists of fewer than 85,000 clones, with over 80% occurring once and the leading ten covering roughly 2%. Per the germline V gene, CDR1 is SGDLS and CDR2 is YYNGEE. The V and J ends lost 3 bases and 10 bases respectively, with 14 bases between them. The CDR3 sequence is 13 residues long. This sample is part of a study of ipilimumab plus nivolumab after autologous stem cell transplantation. Looking at the study overall: Median doses per patient: a few ipilimumab, 7 or 8 nivolumab.

Study-wide findings and caveats: The authors say TCR, Treg and microbiome findings warrant further study.

Starting 14 to 28 days after autologous transplant, ipilimumab 1 mg/kg was given. Through week 26, nivolumab 3 mg/kg IV was given weeks 1, 4, 7, 10, then biweekly. This clonotype was obtained from a male donor with diffuse large B-cell lymphoma. This sequence joins TRBV9 and TRBJ2-1, with D unresolved. The starting material was PBMCs, obtained in a trial of ipilimumab plus nivolumab as post-transplant consolidation. CDR3 in DNA: TGTGCCAGCAGCGCCCCACGTGGCCTCGAGCAGTTCTTC. It translates to CASSAPRGLEQFF.